One and the same sample provided the 20 T cell receptor beta chains below, sequenced in a study of Ad26.COV2.S vaccination and SARS-CoV-2 variants. Clones were sequenced by immunoSEQ multiplex PCR, and TCRdb holds only the in-frame ones, with some missing. The sample records approximately 300,000 clones, around four fifths being singletons. Indicated treatment: around 19 received Ad26.COV2.S at low or high dose, single or two shots; about 5 received placebo; per-sample allocation not given. On day 63 after the first injection, vaccine and placebo recipients gave samples. This sample comprised peripheral blood, obtained in a trial of Ad26.COV2.S vaccine versus placebo. Receptors were obtained from a person aged 18-60 years who received the Ad26.COV2.S COVID-19 vaccine or a placebo.

The V gene is TRBV19, the J gene TRBJ1-2; D gene uncertain. The CDR3 runs 12 residues. Trimming left V 5 bases short and J 6 bases short, with 10 bases between. Germline V gene lookup returns CDR1 LNHDA and CDR2 SQIVND (reference sequence). The chain's CDR3 is CASSGQFDGYTF. CDR3 nucleotide sequence: TGTGCCAGTAGTGGGCAGTTCGATGGCTACACCTTC.

The V and J genes are TRBV7-2 and TRBJ1-2; 8 bases match TRBD1. The CDR3 covers 14 residues. Trimming took 4 bases from V and 7 from J; bases not matched to a gene: 8. Germline assignment: CDR1 SGHTA and CDR2 FQGNSA. CDR3 sequence (DNA): TGTGCCAGCAGCTACGACCGGACAGGGAGTGGCTACACCTTC. It is translated as CASSYDRTGSGYTF.

The chain couples TRBV2 to TRBJ2-7; 8 nucleotides align to TRBD1. This CDR3 spans 12 amino acids. CDR1 is SNHLY and CDR2 is FYNNEI in the germline V gene. The J segment lost 6 bases and the V segment lost 6 bases, leaving 4 bases of the junction unmatched. This CDR3 reads CASSDRGGEQYF. The CDR3 DNA reads TGTGCCAGCAGCGACAGGGGAGGCGAGCAGTACTTC.

This clone was recorded a few times. The gene calls are TRBV6-1 and TRBJ2-5; no clear D gene. Germline values: CDR1 MNHNS, CDR2 SASEGT. V was clipped by 5 bases and J by 2 bases, with 3 bases between them. This CDR3 has 11 amino acids. The CDR3 reads CASSRQETQYF. The DNA for the CDR3 is TGTGCCAGCAGTAGACAAGAGACCCAGTACTTC.

The gene calls are TRBV18 and TRBJ1-2, with TRBD1 as a possible D gene (5 bases). Trimming removed 6 bases at V and 0 bases at J, with 14 bases between. The germline V gene encodes CDR1 KGHSH and CDR2 LQKENI. This CDR3 is built from 15 residues. Written as DNA, the CDR3 is TGTGCCAGCTCTCCCTTCAGGGAAGCTAACTATGGCTACACCTTC. Translating gives CASSPFREANYGYTF.

This clone was seen just once. The chain recombines TRBV5-1 with TRBJ1-1, with D perhaps TRBD1 (5 bases). CDR3 length equals 15 residues. Trimming removed 6 bases from V and 0 bases from J, with 15 bases in between. From germline, CDR1 is SGHRS and CDR2 YFSETQ. The CDR3: CASTLFAGMNTEAFF. The CDR3 region has the DNA TGCGCCAGCACCCTTTTTGCAGGGATGAACACTGAAGCTTTCTTT.

V usage is TRBV11-2 and J usage is TRBJ2-3; D is possibly TRBD1 (5 bases). CDR1 and CDR2 (germline): SGHAT, FQNNGV. The CDR3 runs to 14 residues. The V gene lost 2 bases and the J gene lost 5 bases, with 11 bases spanning the gap. This CDR3 is CASSLQPGIDTQYF. Written as DNA, the CDR3 is TGTGCCAGCAGCTTACAACCAGGGATAGATACGCAGTATTTT.

V gene TRBV6-6 combines with J gene TRBJ1-4, with 12 nucleotides matching TRBD1. CDR1 is MNHNY, CDR2 SVGAGI, per germline (reference sequence). V trimming: 2 bases; J trimming: 8 bases; junction bases outside the gene matches: 3. This CDR3 spans 15 amino acids. For the CDR3, the DNA is TGTGCCAGCAGTTACACTGGGACAGGGGGCGAAAAACTGTTTTTT. Translating gives CASSYTGTGGEKLFF.

This clone was detected only a few times. The chain couples TRBV11-3 to TRBJ2-5; D is ambiguous. The germline gives CDR1 SGHNT, CDR2 YENEEA. The V and J ends lost 4 bases and 5 bases respectively, with 8 bases between them. The CDR3 covers 12 residues. CDR3 nucleotides: TGTGCCAGCAGCTCCCGCTGGGAGACCCAGTACTTC. This translates into CASSSRWETQYF.

J is TRBJ2-7 and V is TRBV7-8; D call uncertain. Looked up from germline, CDR1 is SGHVS and CDR2 is FQNEAQ. V was cut by 8 bases and J by 2 bases, with 10 bases left in between. CDR3 length: 12 residues. CDR3 coding DNA: TGTGCCAGCGGTACGGTACCCTACGAGCAGTACTTC. Translation: CASGTVPYEQYF.

The gene calls are TRBV9 and TRBJ2-3; a weak D match, TRBD2 (7 bases). Germline-derived CDR1 and CDR2 are SGDLS and YYNGEE. Between the trimmed V and J ends, which lost 2 bases and 6 bases, there was a span of 16 bases. The CDR3 has 15 amino acids. CDR3 coding DNA: TGTGCCAGCAGCGTTTTGGGGGGGCCGGGGGATACGCAGTATTTT. Translating it yields CASSVLGGPGDTQYF.

The V gene is TRBV12-3 or TRBV12-4, the J gene TRBJ2-7, with unresolved D. The CDR3 is 12 residues long. Deletions cut 3 bases from V and 5 bases from J, with 8 bases between. The CDR3 spells CASSLGPHEQYF. DNA of the CDR3: TGTGCCAGCAGTTTGGGCCCCCACGAGCAGTACTTC.

In DNA form, the CDR3 reads TGCGCCAGCAGCATCCTAGGACCGCCCCCCGGGGAGACCCAGTACTTC. This encodes CASSILGPPPGETQYF. The chain uses TRBV4-1 and TRBJ2-5; no firm D call. Germline V CDR1 and CDR2: MGHRA, YSYEKL. The CDR3 runs to 16 residues. V lost 5 bases and J 5 bases, leaving 21 bases between the germline ends.

The chain employs TRBV5-1 and TRBJ2-1, with D possibly being TRBD2 (7 bases). The CDR3 is 16 residues long. V was clipped by 0 bases and J by 7 bases, with 17 bases between them. Germline V gene sequence: CDR1 SGHRS, CDR2 YFSETQ. DNA for the CDR3: TGCGCCAGCAGCTTGGCCCGGACTAGGGGACATAATGAGCAGTTCTTC. As protein: CASSLARTRGHNEQFF. Full variable domain (rest looked up from reference TRBV5-1 and TRBJ2-1): KAGVTQTPRYLIKTRGQQVTLSCSPISGHRSVSWYQQTPGQGLQFLFEYFSETQRNKGNFPGRFSGRQFSNSRSEMNVSTLELGDSALYLCASSLARTRGHNEQFFGPGTRLTVL.

The chain is built from TRBV7-2 and TRBJ1-4; D unresolved. Germline V lookup: CDR1 SGHTA, CDR2 FQGNSA. This CDR3 is built from 14 residues. V lost 4 bases, J lost 5 bases, and 11 bases lay in between. The CDR3 region is CASSYRARNEKLFF. CDR3 coding DNA: TGTGCCAGCAGCTACCGGGCTAGGAATGAAAAACTGTTTTTT.

The CDR3 DNA follows: TGTGCCAGCAGCTGGGGGACCTCATACGAGCAGTACTTC. Translation: CASSWGTSYEQYF. The chain recombines TRBV5-5 with TRBJ2-7; D may be TRBD1 or TRBD2 (5 bases each). Germline assignment: CDR1 SGHKS and CDR2 YYEKEE (reference sequence). The CDR3 runs 13 residues. The V gene lost 3 bases and the J gene lost 4 bases, with 11 bases spanning the gap.

This chain connects TRBV2 to TRBJ2-3; 7 nucleotides line up with TRBD1. Germline V gene data show CDR1 as SNHLY and CDR2 as FYNNEI. The length of the CDR3 is 15 residues. With 6 bases clipped from V and 1 base from J, the junction kept 7 bases outside the gene matches. The CDR3 DNA is TGTGCCAGCAGCTGGGGACAGATCGGCACAGATACGCAGTATTTT. Translating gives CASSWGQIGTDTQYF. Complete variable domain (other parts from reference TRBV2 and TRBJ2-3): EPEVTQTPSHQVTQMGQEVILRCVPISNHLYFYWYRQILGQKVEFLVSFYNNEISEKSEIFDDQFSVERPDGSNFTLKIRSTKLEDSAMYFCASSWGQIGTDTQYFGPGTRLTVL.

This chain links TRBV15 with TRBJ1-2; no firm D call. Trimming took 2 bases from V and 5 from J, leaving 9 bases between them. The CDR3 is made up of 13 amino acids. Looked up from germline, CDR1 is LNHNV and CDR2 is YYDKDF (reference sequence). CDR3 bases: TGTGCCACCAGCAGACCGGGGTCTTATGGCTACACCTTC. It encodes CATSRPGSYGYTF.

The chain couples TRBV19 to TRBJ2-5; D not resolved. The CDR3 is made up of 13 amino acids. The V gene lost 0 bases and the J gene lost 6 bases, with 8 bases spanning the gap. Germline CDR1 LNHDA, CDR2 SQIVND (reference sequence). The CDR3 sequence is CASSIDQSKTQYF. As DNA, the CDR3 is TGTGCCAGTAGTATAGACCAGTCGAAGACCCAGTACTTC. Drawing the rest from reference TRBV19 and TRBJ2-5, the complete variable domain is DGGITQSPKYLFRKEGQNVTLSCEQNLNHDAMYWYRQDPGQGLRLIYYSQIVNDFQKGDIAEGYSVSREKKESFPLTVTSAQKNPTAFYLCASSIDQSKTQYFGPGTRLLVL.

V usage is TRBV6-1 and J usage is TRBJ1-2; no definite D call. Trimming cost V 2 bases and J 2 bases, with 9 bases left between them. The V gene's germline CDR1 is MNHNS and CDR2 SASEGT. The CDR3 length is 14 residues. The CDR3 bases are TGTGCCAGCAGTGAAATTTCGGGAAACTATGGCTACACCTTC. It translates to CASSEISGNYGYTF.